The entry below gives a single TCR beta chain sequence along with its context. The target antigen is unknown. The study ran its PCR with 60 Vbeta and 13 Jbeta primers. Generated by immunoSEQ multiplex PCR, the TCRdb table keeps only in-frame clones and is missing some. The sample holds roughly 200,000 clones, approximately 70% seen once. These data come from a study of cytomegalovirus exposure and HLA in healthy donors. The study's findings and limits: Later on, a genetic analysis was performed. It linked a missense variant in DCLRE1C with V- and J-gene trimming of TCR beta. In a later analysis, parvovirus B19, influenza, CMV and Epstein-Barr virus appeared linked to several top co-occurrence clusters. An ancestry cluster, one associated with Asian ancestry, reportedly showed fewer N-insertions than the approximately 660-donor mean in a later analysis.

The receptor was isolated from a man aged 35-49 years in good health and CMV-seropositive. The sequenced sample was PBMCs.

CDR3: CASSGTPGNTIYF. The CDR3 DNA is TGTGCCAGCTCAGGGACTCCCGGAAACACCATATATTTT. The chain recombines TRBV2 with TRBJ1-3, with D possibly TRBD1 on 5 matching bases. In germline, CDR1 is SNHLY, CDR2 FYNNEI. The CDR3 covers 13 residues. Trimming cost V 8 bases and J 4 bases, with 12 bases left between them.